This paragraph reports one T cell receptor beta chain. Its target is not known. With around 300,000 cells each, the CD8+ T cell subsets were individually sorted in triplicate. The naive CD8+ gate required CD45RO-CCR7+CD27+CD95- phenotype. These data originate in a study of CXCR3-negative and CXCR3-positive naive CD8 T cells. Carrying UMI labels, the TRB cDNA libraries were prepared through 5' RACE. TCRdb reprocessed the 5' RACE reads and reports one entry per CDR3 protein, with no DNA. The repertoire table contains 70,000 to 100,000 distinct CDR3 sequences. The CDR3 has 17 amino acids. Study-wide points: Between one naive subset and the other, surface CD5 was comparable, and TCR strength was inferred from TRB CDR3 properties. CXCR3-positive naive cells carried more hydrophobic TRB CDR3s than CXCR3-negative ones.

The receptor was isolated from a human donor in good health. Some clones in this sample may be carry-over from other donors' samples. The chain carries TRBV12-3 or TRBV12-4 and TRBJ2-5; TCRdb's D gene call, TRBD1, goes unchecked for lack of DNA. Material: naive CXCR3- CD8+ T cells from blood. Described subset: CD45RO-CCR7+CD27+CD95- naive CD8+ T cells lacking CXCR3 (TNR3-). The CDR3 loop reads CASSLIPVPGGQETQYF.